These T cell receptor beta chains were read from a single sample in a study of T cells after yellow fever vaccination. One entry per CDR3 protein, called by TCRdb with MiXCR from the 5' RACE reads. Of about 430,000 distinct CDR3 sequences listed, over 15% were seen once; the top ten hold around 17%. Sample: PBMCs, taken before the yellow fever booster vaccination. Receptors originate from a man younger than 35 who received the YFV17D yellow fever vaccine. CDR3s include the opening cysteine and the closing phenylalanine or tryptophan. Each record gives: clone size, V gene, J gene, D gene, CDR3 DNA, CDR3 protein. D genes are given only for firm matches. A clone size is listed for some rows: how often the clone was seen (once, few, many), or a class if it is expanded.

few	TRBV4-3	TRBJ2-1	TRBD2	TGCGCCAGCAGCCCGGGACTAGCGTGGAATGAGCAGTTCTTC	CASSPGLAWNEQFF
NA	TRBV7-2	TRBJ2-1	NA	TGTGCCAGCAGCTCAGGGACGGTGGCCTACAATGAGCAGTTCTTC	CASSSGTVAYNEQFF
few	TRBV2	TRBJ2-5	NA	TGTGCCAGCAGTGAGGCCCAAGAGACCCAGTACTTC	CASSEAQETQYF
many	TRBV6-4	TRBJ2-1	TRBD2	TGTGCCAGCAGTGAAAAAGCGGGGGGGTACAATGAGCAGTTCTTC	CASSEKAGGYNEQFF
NA	TRBV9	TRBJ2-1	NA	TGTGCCAGCAGCGTAGAGTGGGAGAGGAATGAGCAGTTCTTC	CASSVEWERNEQFF
few	TRBV5-1	TRBJ2-1	NA	TGCGCCAGTAACCCCCTGTACTCCTACAATGAGCAGTTCTTC	CASNPLYSYNEQFF
NA	TRBV7-2	TRBJ1-2	NA	TGTGCCAGCAGCTTAGATCCCACTGGCGGCGGCTACACCTTC	CASSLDPTGGGYTF
NA	TRBV12-3/TRBV12-4	TRBJ2-2	NA	TGTGCCAGCAGTTTTCGGCCTACCGGGGAGCTGTTTTTT	CASSFRPTGELFF
few	TRBV6-1	TRBJ2-2	TRBD2	TGTGCCAGCAACCGACGGGGGGGATCGGGGGAGCTGTTTTTT	CASNRRGGSGELFF
few	TRBV12-3/TRBV12-4	TRBJ2-4	NA	TGTGCCAGCAGTTTAGCCCCGGCAGATCTAGCCAAAAACATTCAGTACTTC	CASSLAPADLAKNIQYF
NA	TRBV7-9	TRBJ2-3	NA	TGTGCCAGCAGCTCCCCCTCAGAAAACACAGATACGCAGTATTTT	CASSSPSENTDTQYF
NA	TRBV6-5	TRBJ1-6	NA	TGTGCCAGCAGTTACGCGGCAGGCCGTTCACCCCTCCACTTT	CASSYAAGRSPLHF
NA	TRBV6-1	TRBJ2-3	TRBD2	TGTGCCAGCAGCCTCGGGACGGCTAGCGGGCGGACAGATACGCAGTATTTT	CASSLGTASGRTDTQYF
few	TRBV5-1	TRBJ2-2	TRBD2	TGCGCCAGCACGGTAGCTAGCGGCCTTTTCGCCGGGGAGCTGTTTTTT	CASTVASGLFAGELFF
few	TRBV7-2	TRBJ2-3	TRBD2	TGTGCCAGTGGACTAGCGGGGGGCGTGGATACGCAGTATTTT	CASGLAGGVDTQYF
NA	TRBV7-9	TRBJ2-7	NA	TGTGCCAGCAGCATCTCCGGGACACCCTCGTGGGAGCAGTACTTC	CASSISGTPSWEQYF
NA	TRBV19	TRBJ2-3	TRBD1	TGTGCCAGTAGAGGGACAGGGGGTGGCCCAGATACGCAGTATTTT	CASRGTGGGPDTQYF
many	TRBV7-6	TRBJ1-2	NA	TGTGCCAGCAGCCCGAGGGGGACCGCCTATGGCTACACCTTC	CASSPRGTAYGYTF
NA	TRBV6-5	TRBJ1-5	NA	TGTGCCAGCAGCGGACGGTTGGATAGCAATCAGCCCCAGCATTTT	CASSGRLDSNQPQHF
few	TRBV5-1	TRBJ1-5	NA	TGCGCCAGCAGCTTGGCGGTTGGACAGCCCCAGCATTTT	CASSLAVGQPQHF
once	TRBV12-3/TRBV12-4	TRBJ2-4	NA	TGTGCCAGCAGTATCAGGGGGGACATTCAGTACTTC	CASSIRGDIQYF
NA	TRBV12-3/TRBV12-4	TRBJ1-5	TRBD1	TGTGCCAGCAGCACAGGGGATGGGGGCAATCAGCCCCAGCATTTT	CASSTGDGGNQPQHF
few	TRBV12-3/TRBV12-4	TRBJ2-2	NA	TGTGCCAGCAGTATTGGGACCAAAAACACCGGGGAGCTGTTTTTT	CASSIGTKNTGELFF
few	TRBV6-2/TRBV6-3	TRBJ2-4	NA	TGTGCCAGCAGCCCCGGTCGGCAGGGAGACATTCAGTACTTC	CASSPGRQGDIQYF
NA	TRBV20-1	TRBJ2-5	TRBD1	TGCAGTGCGTCGACAGGGGGTTGGGAGACCCAGTACTTC	CSASTGGWETQYF
many	TRBV5-1	TRBJ2-1	NA	TGCGCCAGCAGCTTGACTAGGAATGAGCAGTTCTTC	CASSLTRNEQFF
few	TRBV7-9	TRBJ2-1	NA	TGTGCCAGCAGCCCGCCCTGGCGGGACCCCTCGAGGTCCTACAATGAGCAGTTCTTC	CASSPPWRDPSRSYNEQFF
NA	TRBV20-1	TRBJ1-1	NA	TGCAGTGCTAGAGGGTCTCCTGAAGCTTTCTTT	CSARGSPEAFF
few	TRBV12-3/TRBV12-4	TRBJ1-1	NA	TGTGCCAGCAGTTTGGATTTGAGGAATCCGAACACTGAAGCTTTCTTT	CASSLDLRNPNTEAFF